The entry that follows covers one T cell receptor beta chain sequence. Its antigen is not identified. The record originates from a study of T cells after yellow fever vaccination. V was clipped by 5 bases and J by 4 bases; unmatched bases: 10. The CDR3 totals 15 residues. CDR1 is SGHAT, CDR2 FQNNGV, per germline. Study-level results: Clonotypes found in both CD4 and CD8 compartments made up a small share. Abundant clonotypes from the bulk population could get into FACS-sorted repertoires as contaminants.

Making TCR cDNA involved 5'RACE template switching, which added UMIs and a universal primer site. TCRdb re-analysed the 5' RACE reads in MiXCR, keeping a single row per CDR3 protein. This repertoire shows 450,000 to 550,000 distinct CDR3 sequences, around 21% found once; its top ten account for about 13%. V gene TRBV11-2 combines with J gene TRBJ2-5; 7 positions agree with TRBD2. The specimen comprised PBMCs, sampled 15 days after the yellow fever booster vaccination. This TCR came from a young man who received the YFV17D yellow fever vaccine. The chain's CDR3 is CASSTGWGGGETQYF. For the CDR3, the DNA is TGTGCCAGCAGCACCGGGTGGGGGGGAGGAGAGACCCAGTACTTC.